The 8 T cell receptor beta chains below come from one sample, sequenced in a study of persistence of HIV-infected CD4 T cells. No antigen has been identified for these receptors. Stimulation used approximately 9.5 ug/mL lysate from CMV-infected fibroblasts. Memory cells lacking CD40L and CD69 with high CD45RO were sorted. This was the immunoSEQ version 4 assay in survey mode. TCRdb keeps only in-frame clones here, not all; method: immunoSEQ multiplex PCR. The top ten hold about 0.78% of the sample, which has roughly 34,000 clones, 80% to 90% seen once. Sequences were derived from CD4+ T cells sorted from PBMCs after 18-hour stimulation, sampled from a patient who received antiretroviral therapy. Every receptor here comes from an adult man with HIV who was CMV-seropositive.

The chain recombines TRBV19 with TRBJ2-5; TRBD1 or TRBD2 may be the D gene (6 bases each). Trimming left V 10 bases short and J 2 bases short, with 20 bases between. This CDR3 is 15 amino acids long. Germline CDR1 and CDR2: LNHDA and SQIVND (reference sequence). The CDR3 DNA reads as TGTGCCACCTCGATTGGGGGGACACGACAAGAGACCCAGTACTTC. This codes for CATSIGGTRQETQYF.

The chain is built from TRBV5-4 and TRBJ1-3, with D hard to call. The CDR3 length is 15 residues. Trimming removed 0 bases from V and 0 bases from J, with 7 bases in between. Germline values: CDR1 SGHNT, CDR2 YYREEE (reference sequence). CDR3 DNA sequence: TGTGCCAGCAGCTTGGCGGGCTACTCTGGAAACACCATATATTTT. This encodes CASSLAGYSGNTIYF.

The gene calls are TRBV6-6 and TRBJ1-4; D gene uncertain. The CDR3 has 14 amino acids. CDR1 and CDR2 from the germline V gene are MNHNY and SVGAGI (reference sequence). V was clipped by 0 bases and J by 4 bases, with 6 bases between them. The CDR3 reads CASSYSELNEKLFF. The CDR3 bases are TGTGCCAGCAGTTACTCGGAGCTTAATGAAAAACTGTTTTTT.

This clone came up once. The chain links TRBV6-2 or TRBV6-3 to TRBJ2-3; possible D gene TRBD1, 5 bases. V dropped 2 bases and J dropped 4 bases, with 10 bases sitting between them. The CDR3 contains 14 residues. Germline CDR1 is MNHEY and CDR2 is SVGEGT. The CDR3 DNA sequence: TGTGCCAGCAGTTACGTGAAGGGGTCAGATACGCAGTATTTT. This gives the protein CASSYVKGSDTQYF.

The genes are TRBV4-2 and TRBJ2-5, with 14 bases identical to TRBD2. Germline assignment: CDR1 LGHNA and CDR2 YNFKEQ. Trimming removed 5 bases from V and 1 base from J; junction bases left unmatched: 9. The CDR3 runs to 18 residues. Here the CDR3 reads CASSEGLAGGPLQETQYF. CDR3 sequence (DNA): TGTGCCAGCAGCGAAGGACTAGCGGGGGGCCCCCTCCAAGAGACCCAGTACTTC.

This CDR3 reads CASTPPDTDRGIGNTIYF. The CDR3 DNA reads as TGTGCCAGCACCCCCCCGGATACGGACAGGGGTATTGGAAACACCATATATTTT. This chain connects TRBV11-2 to TRBJ1-3; 9 bases are shared with TRBD1. This CDR3 region has 18 residues. V lost 7 bases and J lost 3; bases outside the gene matches: 16. Germline loops: CDR1 SGHAT, CDR2 FQNNGV.

This rearrangement joins TRBV7-2 to TRBJ1-2, with D hard to call. V was shortened by 5 bases and J by 2 bases, with 18 bases between the two germline ends. The germline gives CDR1 SGHTA, CDR2 FQGNSA. CDR3 length: 16 amino acids. In DNA form, the CDR3 reads TGTGCCAGCAGCCCCCCTCGGTGGGCGGAAAACTATGGCTACACCTTC. Protein product: CASSPPRWAENYGYTF.

This clone appeared a few times. The rearrangement joins TRBV4-1 to TRBJ1-1; the D gene is possibly TRBD1 (6 bases). This CDR3 comprises 19 residues. Per the germline V gene, CDR1 is MGHRA and CDR2 is YSYEKL. The V end was cut by 2 bases, the J end by 4 bases, with 26 bases between. The CDR3 DNA reads TGCGCCAGCAGCCAACCGTCCGACAGGAAGGTTCCAGGCGGCACTGAAGCTTTCTTT. It is translated as CASSQPSDRKVPGGTEAFF.